This paragraph covers one T cell receptor beta chain sequence. The trim removed 0 bases at V and 6 bases at J, leaving 3 bases unmatched. This CDR3 has 16 amino acids. Germline V gives CDR1 KGHSH, CDR2 LQKENI. The record originates from a study of blood T cell repertoires in COVID-19. Overall study context: Specimens from acute and convalescent COVID-19 originated in the United States, Italy and Spain. PBMCs, B-cell-depleted T cells, or T cells provided the cDNA or gDNA that made up the material.

Authors' methods: For nucleated cells, counts were estimated from reference gene primer amplification. Data came from immunoSEQ multiplex PCR; TCRdb stores just in-frame clones and leaves some out. D and trimming were read from the DNA, whereas the V and J calls and clone size are those reported in that table. The sample lists fewer than 250,000 clones, roughly nine tenths occurring once. The chain couples TRBV18 to TRBJ2-2; TRBD1 matches 11 bases. Material: peripheral blood. This TCR was recovered from a woman aged 70-85 years with acute or convalescent COVID-19. CDR3 region: CASSPPGQGAAGELFF. For the CDR3, the DNA is TGTGCCAGCTCACCACCCGGACAGGGGGCGGCCGGGGAGCTGTTTTTT.